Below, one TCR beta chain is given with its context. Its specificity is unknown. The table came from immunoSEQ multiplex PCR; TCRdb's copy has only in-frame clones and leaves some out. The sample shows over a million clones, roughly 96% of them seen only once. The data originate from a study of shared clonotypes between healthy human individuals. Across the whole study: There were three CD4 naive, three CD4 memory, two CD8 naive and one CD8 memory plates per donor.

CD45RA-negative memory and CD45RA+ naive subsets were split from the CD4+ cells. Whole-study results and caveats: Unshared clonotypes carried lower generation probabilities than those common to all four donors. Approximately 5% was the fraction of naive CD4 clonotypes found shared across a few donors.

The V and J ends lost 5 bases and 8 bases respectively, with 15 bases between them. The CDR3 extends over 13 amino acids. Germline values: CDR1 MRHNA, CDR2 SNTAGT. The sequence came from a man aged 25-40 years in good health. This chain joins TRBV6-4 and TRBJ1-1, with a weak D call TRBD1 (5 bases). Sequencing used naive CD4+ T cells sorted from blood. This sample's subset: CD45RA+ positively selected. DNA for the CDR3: TGTGCCAGCAGTAGGGGCAGCGGTCTGGAAGCTTTCTTT. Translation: CASSRGSGLEAFF.